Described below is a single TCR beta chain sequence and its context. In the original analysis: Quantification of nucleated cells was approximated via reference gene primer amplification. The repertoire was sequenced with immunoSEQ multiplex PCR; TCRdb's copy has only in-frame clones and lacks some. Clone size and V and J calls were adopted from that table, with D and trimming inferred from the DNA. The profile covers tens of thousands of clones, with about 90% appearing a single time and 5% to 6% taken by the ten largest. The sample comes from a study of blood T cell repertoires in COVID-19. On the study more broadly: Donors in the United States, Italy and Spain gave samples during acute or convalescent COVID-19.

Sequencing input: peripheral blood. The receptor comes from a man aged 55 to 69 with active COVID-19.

The CDR3 nucleotides read TGTGCCAGCAGGCCGGGGGGCTCCGGGGCCAACGTCCTGACTTTC. It yields the protein CASRPGGSGANVLTF. The chain carries TRBV6-5 and TRBJ2-6; D is possibly TRBD2 (7 bases). Germline-derived CDR1 and CDR2 are MNHEY and SVGAGI. V was trimmed by 6 bases and J by 4 bases, leaving 13 bases between them. This CDR3 spans 15 amino acids.